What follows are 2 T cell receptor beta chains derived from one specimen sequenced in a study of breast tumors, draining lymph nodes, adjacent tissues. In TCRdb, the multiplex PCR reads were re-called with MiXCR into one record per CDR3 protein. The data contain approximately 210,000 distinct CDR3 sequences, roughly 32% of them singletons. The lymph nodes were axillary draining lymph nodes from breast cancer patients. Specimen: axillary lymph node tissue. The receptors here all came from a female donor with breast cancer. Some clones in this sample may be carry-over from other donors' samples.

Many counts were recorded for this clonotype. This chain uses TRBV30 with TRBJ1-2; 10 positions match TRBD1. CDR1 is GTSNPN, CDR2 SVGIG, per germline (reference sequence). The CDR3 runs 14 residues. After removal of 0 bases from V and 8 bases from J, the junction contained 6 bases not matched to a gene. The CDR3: CAWSVGTGVPGYTF. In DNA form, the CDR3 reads TGTGCCTGGAGTGTTGGGACAGGGGTGCCCGGCTACACCTTC.

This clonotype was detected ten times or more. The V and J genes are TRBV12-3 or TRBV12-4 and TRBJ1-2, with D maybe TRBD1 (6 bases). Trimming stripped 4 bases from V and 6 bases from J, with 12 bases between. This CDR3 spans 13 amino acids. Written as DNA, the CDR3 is TGTGCCAGCAGTTCCGGACAGTTCGATGGCTACACCTTC. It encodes CASSSGQFDGYTF.